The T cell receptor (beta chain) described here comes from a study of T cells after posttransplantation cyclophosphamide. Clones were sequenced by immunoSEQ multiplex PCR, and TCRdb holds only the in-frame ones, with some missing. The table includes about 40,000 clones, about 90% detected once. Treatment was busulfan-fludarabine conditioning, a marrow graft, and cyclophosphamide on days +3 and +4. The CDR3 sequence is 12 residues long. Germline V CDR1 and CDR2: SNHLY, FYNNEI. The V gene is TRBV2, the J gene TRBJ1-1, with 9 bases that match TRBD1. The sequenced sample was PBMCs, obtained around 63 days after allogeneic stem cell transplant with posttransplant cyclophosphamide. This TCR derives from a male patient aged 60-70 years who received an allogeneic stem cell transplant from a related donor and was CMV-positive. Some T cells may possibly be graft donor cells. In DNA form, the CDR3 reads TGTGCTGGAGAGACAGGGGGCACTGAAGCTTTCTTT. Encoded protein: CAGETGGTEAFF.